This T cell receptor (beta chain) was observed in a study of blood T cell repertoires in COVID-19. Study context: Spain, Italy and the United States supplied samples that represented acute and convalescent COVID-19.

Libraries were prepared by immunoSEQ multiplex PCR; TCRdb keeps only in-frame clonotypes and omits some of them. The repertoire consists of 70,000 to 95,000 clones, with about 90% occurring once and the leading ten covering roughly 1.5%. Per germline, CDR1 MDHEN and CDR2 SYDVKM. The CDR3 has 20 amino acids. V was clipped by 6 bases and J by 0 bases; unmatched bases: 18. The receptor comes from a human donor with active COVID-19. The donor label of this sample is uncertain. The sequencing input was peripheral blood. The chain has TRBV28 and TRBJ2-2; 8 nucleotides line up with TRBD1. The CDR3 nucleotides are TGTGCCAGCAGGCGGAGGACAGGGCTGGAGCCGGTATCGAACACCGGGGAGCTGTTTTTT. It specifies CASRRRTGLEPVSNTGELFF.